This passage covers 10 T cell receptor beta chains from one sample sequenced in a study of CD8 T cells in ankylosing spondylitis. General study points: What appeared characteristic of ankylosing spondylitis blood was a TCR beta motif of fewer than ten highly homologous variants.

TCRdb reanalysed the 5' RACE reads using MiXCR and keeps one entry per CDR3 protein. This table holds some 330,000 distinct CDR3 sequences, roughly 8% found once. Their antigens are not known. The sample consisted of blood, either unsorted or a sorted T cell fraction (not recorded which). The source of these receptors is a male donor with ankylosing spondylitis.

This sequence joins TRBV15 and TRBJ1-5; no reliable D call. The CDR3 is 16 amino acids. Germline V gene sequence: CDR1 LNHNV, CDR2 YYDKDF (reference sequence). V dropped 0 bases and J dropped 0 bases, with 9 bases sitting between them. The CDR3 loop is CATSRDQRYSNQPQHF. The CDR3 DNA follows: TGTGCCACCAGCAGAGATCAGCGTTATAGCAATCAGCCCCAGCATTTT.

This clonotype was found a few times. This rearrangement joins TRBV7-9 to TRBJ1-4; a possible D gene is TRBD1 (6 bases). The V gene's germline CDR1 is SEHNR and CDR2 FQNEAQ (reference sequence). This CDR3 is built from 15 residues. Trimming stripped 2 bases from V and 5 bases from J, with 12 bases between. This CDR3 reads CASSLKGQKNEKLFF. Written as DNA, the CDR3 is TGTGCCAGCAGCTTAAAAGGACAGAAGAATGAAAAACTGTTTTTT.

This clonotype turned up a few times. V is TRBV6-1 and J is TRBJ2-7; unclear D gene. Per the germline V gene, CDR1 is MNHNS and CDR2 is SASEGT. This CDR3 is 10 amino acids long. V was shortened by 7 bases and J by 4 bases, with 5 bases between the two germline ends. The chain's CDR3 is CASNDYEQYF. CDR3 bases: TGTGCCAGCAACGATTACGAGCAGTACTTC.

There are many counts of this clonotype. The chain combines TRBV12-5 with TRBJ2-5, with 7 bases that match TRBD1. The J segment lost 1 base and the V segment lost 1 base, leaving 6 bases of the junction unmatched. CDR3 length: 16 residues. CDR1 LGHNT and CDR2 FRNRAP come from the germline V gene. The chain's CDR3 is CASGLDRGSSQETQYF. In DNA, the CDR3 is TGTGCTAGTGGTTTGGACAGGGGTAGCTCCCAAGAGACCCAGTACTTC.

This clonotype was counted only a few times. V is TRBV11-1 and J is TRBJ2-7, with 13 positions matching TRBD2. This CDR3 has 17 residues. V lost 6 bases to trimming and J lost 4 bases; unmatched junction nucleotides: 12. The germline CDR1 and CDR2 sequences are SGHAT and FQDESV (reference sequence). Here the CDR3 reads CASSVTVGTSGTYEQYF. The CDR3 coding sequence is TGTGCCAGCAGTGTGACCGTAGGGACTAGCGGGACATACGAGCAGTACTTC.

This clonotype has a handful of counts. One junction end does not reproduce the germline sequence, and a read error may be involved. This chain connects TRBV7-9 to TRBJ2-3; no definite D call. Germline V gene lookup returns CDR1 SEHNR and CDR2 FQNEAQ (reference sequence). The CDR3 consists of 14 residues. The CDR3 spells CASSPVRSTDTQYF. CDR3 sequence (DNA): TGTGCCAGCAGCCCCGTCCGGAGCACGGATACGCAGTATTTT.

This clonotype has a handful of counts. The V gene is TRBV20-1, the J gene TRBJ2-2, with D uncertain. The V gene's germline CDR1 is DFQATT and CDR2 SNEGSKA (reference sequence). CDR3 length: 13 amino acids. With 0 bases removed from V and 2 bases from J, the gap between germline ends came to 4 bases. As DNA, the CDR3 is TGCAGTGCTAGAGACTATAACACCGGGGAGCTGTTTTTT. This sequence encodes CSARDYNTGELFF.

Ten or more counts support this clonotype. The V and J genes are TRBV2 and TRBJ1-1, with 8 bases identical to TRBD1. Germline V lookup: CDR1 SNHLY, CDR2 FYNNEI. The CDR3 is made up of 14 amino acids. With 6 bases clipped from V and 4 bases from J, the junction kept 7 bases outside the gene matches. The CDR3: CASRENRGITEAFF. The CDR3 DNA follows: TGTGCCAGCAGGGAAAACAGGGGGATCACTGAAGCTTTCTTT.

The rearrangement uses TRBV27 and TRBJ2-2, with TRBD2 identical over 9 bases. The CDR3 has 17 amino acids. V was clipped by 6 bases and J by 1 base; unmatched bases: 9. Germline assignment: CDR1 MNHEY and CDR2 SMNVEV (reference sequence). CDR3 DNA: TGTGCCAGCAGACCACCGGGACTAGCATTGAACACCGGGGAGCTGTTTTTT. This gives the protein CASRPPGLALNTGELFF.

The J gene is TRBJ1-5, the V gene TRBV5-1, with D possibly matching TRBD1 (6 bases). V lost 4 bases and J 5 bases, leaving 16 bases between the germline ends. In germline, CDR1 is SGHRS, CDR2 YFSETQ. This CDR3 is 15 amino acids long. This chain's CDR3 is CASSPEQGYDQPQHF. In nucleotides, the CDR3 is TGCGCCAGCAGCCCAGAACAGGGATATGATCAGCCCCAGCATTTT.